This entry lists 9 T cell receptor beta chains sequenced from one sample in a study of cytomegalovirus exposure and HLA in healthy donors. The study ran its PCR with 60 Vbeta and 13 Jbeta primers. TCRdb keeps only in-frame clones here, not all; method: immunoSEQ multiplex PCR. The data hold fewer than 200,000 clones, with around 72% observed a single time. Sequenced: PBMCs. These receptors all stem from a female donor in good health and CMV-seronegative.

The V gene is TRBV13, the J gene TRBJ1-1; 9 bases line up with TRBD1. CDR3 size: 13 residues. CDR1 PRHDT and CDR2 FYEKMQ come from the germline V gene (reference sequence). Unmatched junction bases numbered 3, after V lost 5 bases and J lost 5 bases. CDR3: CASSPGQGTEAFF. DNA for the CDR3: TGTGCCAGCAGCCCAGGACAGGGGACTGAAGCTTTCTTT. Using reference TRBV13 and TRBJ1-1 for the parts outside the CDR3, the full variable domain is AAGVIQSPRHLIKEKRETATLKCYPIPRHDTVYWYQQGPGQDPQFLISFYEKMQSDKGSIPDRFSAQQFSDYHSELNMSSLELGDSALYFCASSPGQGTEAFFGQGTRLTVV.

The CDR3 DNA reads as TGTGCCAGTAGTATATCGGGACAGGGGAACACCGGGGAGCTGTTTTTT. Amino acid sequence: CASSISGQGNTGELFF. The chain has TRBV19 and TRBJ2-2; 9 nucleotides agree with TRBD1. J gave up 1 base and V 2 bases, and 2 bases lay outside the gene matches. From germline, CDR1 is LNHDA and CDR2 SQIVND (reference sequence). This CDR3 is built from 16 residues. Together with reference TRBV19 and TRBJ2-2, the CDR3 gives the full variable domain: DGGITQSPKYLFRKEGQNVTLSCEQNLNHDAMYWYRQDPGQGLRLIYYSQIVNDFQKGDIAEGYSVSREKKESFPLTVTSAQKNPTAFYLCASSISGQGNTGELFFGEGSRLTVL.

The chain uses TRBV19 and TRBJ1-3; maybe TRBD1 (6 bases). Germline V CDR1 and CDR2: LNHDA, SQIVND (reference sequence). The CDR3 spans 14 residues. For the CDR3, the DNA is TGTGAGGGGCGACAGGACCTAGGGGGAAACACCATATATTTT. Translated, it gives CEGRQDLGGNTIYF.

This clone was counted between two and nine times. The rearrangement links TRBV7-3 to TRBJ1-5; D perhaps matches TRBD1 (5 bases). The germline V and J ends were trimmed by 4 bases and 0 bases, with 19 bases remaining between them. This CDR3 comprises 18 residues. Germline lookup yields CDR1 SGHTA and CDR2 FQGTGA. CDR3: CASSSDNQTAYSNQPQHF. CDR3 sequence (DNA): TGTGCCAGCAGCTCCGACAATCAGACAGCATATAGCAATCAGCCCCAGCATTTT. The full variable domain, in which reference TRBV7-3 and TRBJ1-5 provide the parts outside the CDR3, is GAGVSQTPSNKVTEKGKYVELRCDPISGHTALYWYRQSLGQGPEFLIYFQGTGAADDSGLPNDRFFAVRPEGSVSTLKIQRTERGDSAVYLCASSSDNQTAYSNQPQHFGDGTRLSIL.

The V and J genes are TRBV28 and TRBJ2-7, with TRBD2 matching over 7 bases. Unmatched junction bases numbered 16, after V lost 6 bases and J lost 2 bases. The CDR3 is 17 residues long. Germline CDR1 reads MDHEN; CDR2 reads SYDVKM. The CDR3 nucleotides are TGTGCCAGCAGACGCGCCGGTCGCGGGAGTACCCCCTACGAGCAGTACTTC. This codes for CASRRAGRGSTPYEQYF.

The chain recombines TRBV6-5 with TRBJ2-7; 8 bases line up with TRBD2. The CDR3 contains 13 residues. Germline lookup yields CDR1 MNHEY and CDR2 SVGAGI. V shed 6 bases and J 3 bases; nucleotides not matched to a gene: 4. The CDR3 spells CASSPRGGYEQYF. In DNA, the CDR3 is TGTGCCAGCAGCCCCCGGGGGGGCTACGAGCAGTACTTC.

This clone was seen only a few times. This chain links TRBV9 with TRBJ1-5, with unresolved D. This CDR3 is 14 amino acids long. Germline V gives CDR1 SGDLS, CDR2 YYNGEE. The ends were cut back, 7 bases at V and 4 bases at J, with 15 bases in the middle. CDR3 amino acids: CASGPGVLNQPQHF. As DNA, the CDR3 is TGTGCCAGCGGCCCCGGGGTCTTAAATCAGCCCCAGCATTTT.

The chain links TRBV6-1 to TRBJ2-2; 7 nucleotides match TRBD1. CDR1 and CDR2 (germline): MNHNS, SASEGT. V was clipped by 6 bases and J by 2 bases; unmatched bases: 3. This CDR3 has 14 amino acids. Here the CDR3 DNA reads TGTGCCAGCAGAAGGGACAGCAACACCGGGGAGCTGTTTTTT. The encoded protein is CASRRDSNTGELFF.

The chain carries TRBV6-1 and TRBJ2-7; possible D gene TRBD2, 7 bases. The CDR3 sequence is 15 residues long. Germline V gene data show CDR1 as MNHNS and CDR2 as SASEGT. V was shortened by 6 bases and J by 0 bases, with 15 bases between the two germline ends. This chain's CDR3 is CASSLGGGSSYEQYF. DNA of the CDR3: TGTGCCAGCAGCTTAGGGGGAGGGAGCTCCTACGAGCAGTACTTC.